This passage covers 9 T cell receptor beta chains from one sample sequenced in a study of Graves' ophthalmopathy and Graves' hyperthyroidism. Amplification targeted the TCR beta CDR3 regions, with RNA transcripts as the source material. An opening RT-PCR round employed HTBI primers and preceded a second-round multiplex PCR. TCRdb reprocessed the multiplex PCR reads with MiXCR, giving one entry per CDR3 protein. This table has just over 600,000 distinct CDR3 sequences, 22% appearing once. Sequenced sample: peripheral blood. The source is a woman aged 18 to 35 with stable Graves' hyperthyroidism. Some clones in this sample may be carry-over from other donors' samples.

In regard to this clonotype: A much larger clone lies one base from this, so it may be a read error. Because the CDR3 is missing its conserved closing phenylalanine or tryptophan, this is likely a read error. The chain couples TRBV20-1 to TRBJ1-2, with 8 nucleotides matching TRBD1. V lost 4 bases to trimming and J lost 2 bases; unmatched junction nucleotides: 9. This CDR3 comprises 15 residues. The germline gives CDR1 DFQATT, CDR2 SNEGSKA (reference sequence). Here the CDR3 reads CSATRDRWGNYGYTV. The CDR3 DNA is TGCAGTGCTACCAGGGACAGGTGGGGCAACTATGGCTACACCGTC.

Ten or more counts support this clonotype. The chain is built from TRBV11-2 and TRBJ2-7, with unresolved D. The CDR3 consists of 17 residues. The V end lost 3 bases, the J end lost 0 bases, and 18 bases lay between the germline ends. Germline CDR1 is SGHAT and CDR2 is FQNNGV. The CDR3 sequence: CASSFPKHLTNSYEQYF. As DNA, the CDR3 is TGTGCCAGCAGCTTCCCCAAACACCTAACGAACTCCTACGAGCAGTACTTC.

This clonotype was counted many times. The rearrangement links TRBV5-1 to TRBJ1-5; perhaps TRBD1 as D (5 bases). The CDR3 extends over 14 amino acids. The germline V gene encodes CDR1 SGHRS and CDR2 YFSETQ. Trimming pared 4 bases from V and 0 bases from J, leaving 8 bases between. DNA for the CDR3: TGCGCCAGCAGCGCTGGGACTAGCAATCAGCCCCAGCATTTT. It yields the protein CASSAGTSNQPQHF.

This clonotype appeared many times. This rearrangement joins TRBV3-1 to TRBJ2-5; 10 nucleotides align to TRBD2. V shed 0 bases and J 4 bases; nucleotides not matched to a gene: 11. The length of the CDR3 is 18 residues. Germline values: CDR1 LGHDT, CDR2 YNNKEL (reference sequence). The CDR3 is CASSQEPPPGLARETQYF. DNA of the CDR3: TGTGCCAGCAGCCAAGAACCGCCTCCGGGACTAGCGCGAGAGACCCAGTACTTC.

This clonotype was seen ten or more times. In DNA form, the CDR3 reads TGTGCCAGCAGTTCGATAGTAAGGAACACTGAAGCTTTCTTT. Translation: CASSSIVRNTEAFF. The chain is built from TRBV12-3 or TRBV12-4 and TRBJ1-1, with no clear D. Between the trimmed V and J ends, which lost 4 bases and 1 base, there was a span of 10 bases. The CDR3 loop spans 14 amino acids.

The chain uses TRBV28 and TRBJ1-5; weak D call: TRBD1 (5 bases). CDR1 and CDR2 from the germline V gene are MDHEN and SYDVKM. The CDR3 is 17 residues long. Trimming removed 2 bases at V and 2 bases at J, with 16 bases between. The CDR3 DNA is TGTGCCAGCAGTTTAGGGGGAGCCTTTGGTGGCAATCAGCCCCAGCATTTT. Its translation is CASSLGGAFGGNQPQHF.

The sample holds many counts of this clonotype. The chain links TRBV12-3 or TRBV12-4 to TRBJ2-5; the D call may be TRBD1 or TRBD2 (5 bases each). The ends were cut back, 5 bases at V and 2 bases at J, with 15 bases in the middle. This CDR3 has 15 amino acids. CDR3 sequence: CASSPLGADQETQYF. The CDR3 DNA reads TGTGCCAGCAGTCCCCTCGGGGCAGATCAAGAGACCCAGTACTTC.

There are a few counts of this clonotype. The chain joins TRBV30 to TRBJ2-7; the D is unclear. From germline, CDR1 is GTSNPN and CDR2 SVGIG (reference sequence). V was trimmed by 1 base and J by 2 bases, leaving 15 bases between them. The CDR3 length is 15 residues. CDR3 nucleotide sequence: TGTGCCTGGAGTGGAGTTTTAGGGCCCACCTACGAGCAGTACTTC. This codes for CAWSGVLGPTYEQYF.

This clonotype was detected many times. The chain is built from TRBV11-2 and TRBJ1-1; D not resolved. With 1 base removed from V and 0 bases from J, the gap between germline ends came to 6 bases. The CDR3 is 14 residues long. Germline CDR1 reads SGHAT; CDR2 reads FQNNGV. The CDR3: CASSLVIMNTEAFF. The CDR3 coding sequence is TGTGCCAGCAGCTTAGTGATAATGAACACTGAAGCTTTCTTT.